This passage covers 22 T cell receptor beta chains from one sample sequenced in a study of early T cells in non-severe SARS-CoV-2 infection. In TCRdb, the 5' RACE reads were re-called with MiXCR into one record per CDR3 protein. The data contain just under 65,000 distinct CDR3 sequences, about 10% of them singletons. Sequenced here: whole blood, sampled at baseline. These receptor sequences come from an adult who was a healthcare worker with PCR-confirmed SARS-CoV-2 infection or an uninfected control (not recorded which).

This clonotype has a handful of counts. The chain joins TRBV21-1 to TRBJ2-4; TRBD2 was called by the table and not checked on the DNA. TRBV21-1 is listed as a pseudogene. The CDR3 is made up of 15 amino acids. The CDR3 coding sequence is TGTGCCAGCACGGGGACTAGCGGGGGGCCAAACATTCAGTACTTC. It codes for CASTGTSGGPNIQYF.

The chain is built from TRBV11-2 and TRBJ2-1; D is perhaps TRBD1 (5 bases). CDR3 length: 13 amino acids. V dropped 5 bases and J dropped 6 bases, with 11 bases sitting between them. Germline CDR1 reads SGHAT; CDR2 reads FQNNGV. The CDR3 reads CASSRTGLNEQFF. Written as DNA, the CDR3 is TGTGCCAGCAGCCGTACAGGTCTCAATGAGCAGTTCTTC.

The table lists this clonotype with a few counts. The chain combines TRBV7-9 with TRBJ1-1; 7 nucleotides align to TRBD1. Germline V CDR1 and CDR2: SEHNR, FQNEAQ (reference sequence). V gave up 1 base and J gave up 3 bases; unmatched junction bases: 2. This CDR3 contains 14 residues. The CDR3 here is CASSLERGHTEAFF. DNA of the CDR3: TGTGCCAGCAGCTTAGAGAGGGGGCACACTGAAGCTTTCTTT.

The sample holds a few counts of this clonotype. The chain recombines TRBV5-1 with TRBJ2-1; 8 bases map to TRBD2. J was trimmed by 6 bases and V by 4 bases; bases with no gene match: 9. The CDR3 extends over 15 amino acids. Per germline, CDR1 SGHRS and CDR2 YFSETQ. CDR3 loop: CASSPGGFRVNEQFF. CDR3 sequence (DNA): TGCGCCAGCAGCCCGGGAGGGTTTAGGGTCAATGAGCAGTTCTTC.

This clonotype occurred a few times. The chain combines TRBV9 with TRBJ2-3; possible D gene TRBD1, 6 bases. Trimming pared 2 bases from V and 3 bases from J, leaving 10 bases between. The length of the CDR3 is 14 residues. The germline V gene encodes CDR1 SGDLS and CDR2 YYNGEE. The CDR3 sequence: CASSVYQGTDTQYF. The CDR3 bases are TGTGCCAGCAGCGTTTACCAGGGGACAGATACGCAGTATTTT.

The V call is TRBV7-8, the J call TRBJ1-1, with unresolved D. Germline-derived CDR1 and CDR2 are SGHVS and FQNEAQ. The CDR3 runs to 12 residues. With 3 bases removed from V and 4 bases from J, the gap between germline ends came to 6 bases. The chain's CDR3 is CASSFIATEAFF. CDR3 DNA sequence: TGTGCCAGCAGCTTTATAGCCACTGAAGCTTTCTTT.

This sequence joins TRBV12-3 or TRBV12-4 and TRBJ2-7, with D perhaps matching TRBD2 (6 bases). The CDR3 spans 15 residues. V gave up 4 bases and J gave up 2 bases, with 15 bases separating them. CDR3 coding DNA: TGTGCCAGCAGTTCTCGGGGGTGGGCGGCCTACGAGCAGTACTTC. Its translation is CASSSRGWAAYEQYF.

The CDR3 loop reads CANQGEKLFF. The DNA for the CDR3 is TGTGCCAACCAAGGTGAAAAACTGTTTTTT. The chain links TRBV21-1 to TRBJ1-4. TRBV21-1 is a pseudogene locus. CDR3 size: 10 residues.

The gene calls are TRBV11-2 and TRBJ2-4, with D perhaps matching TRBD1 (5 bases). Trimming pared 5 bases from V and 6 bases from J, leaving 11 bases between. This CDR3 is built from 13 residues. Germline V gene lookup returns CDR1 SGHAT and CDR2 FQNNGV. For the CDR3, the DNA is TGTGCCAGCAGCCTGGACAACTCAAACATTCAGTACTTC. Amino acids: CASSLDNSNIQYF.

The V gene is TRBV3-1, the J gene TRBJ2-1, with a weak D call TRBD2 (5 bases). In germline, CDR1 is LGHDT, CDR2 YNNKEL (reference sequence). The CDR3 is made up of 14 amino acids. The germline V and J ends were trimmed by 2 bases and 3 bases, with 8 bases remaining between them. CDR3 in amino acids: CASSQPGDYNEQFF. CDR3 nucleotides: TGTGCCAGCAGCCAACCCGGGGACTACAATGAGCAGTTCTTC.

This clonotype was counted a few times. This CDR3 reads CASSEAQENTEAFF. CDR3 nucleotide sequence: TGTGCCAGCAGTGAGGCGCAGGAAAACACTGAAGCTTTCTTT. This rearrangement joins TRBV6-6 to TRBJ1-1; unclear D gene. V lost 5 bases to trimming and J lost 2 bases, with 12 bases between them. CDR3 length equals 14 residues. Germline-derived CDR1 and CDR2 are MNHNY and SVGAGI (reference sequence).

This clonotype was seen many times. DNA for the CDR3: TGTGCCAGCAGGCAGGGGAATAACTACGAGCAGTACTTC. Its translation is CASRQGNNYEQYF. The chain is built from TRBV12-3 or TRBV12-4 and TRBJ2-7; tentatively, D is TRBD1 (6 bases). Trimming left V 6 bases short and J 3 bases short, with 12 bases between. CDR3 length: 13 residues.

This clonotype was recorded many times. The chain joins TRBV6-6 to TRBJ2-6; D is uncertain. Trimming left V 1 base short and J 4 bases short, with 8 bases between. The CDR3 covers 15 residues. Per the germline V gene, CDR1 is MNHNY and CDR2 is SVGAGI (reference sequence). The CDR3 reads CASSYLASGANVLTF. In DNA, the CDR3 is TGTGCCAGCAGTTACTTGGCCTCCGGGGCCAACGTCCTGACTTTC.

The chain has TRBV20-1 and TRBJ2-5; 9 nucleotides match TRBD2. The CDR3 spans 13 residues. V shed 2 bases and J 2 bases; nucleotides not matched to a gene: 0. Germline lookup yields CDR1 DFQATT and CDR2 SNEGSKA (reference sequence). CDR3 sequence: CSARLAGQETQYF. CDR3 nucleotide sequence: TGCAGTGCTAGACTAGCGGGGCAAGAGACCCAGTACTTC.

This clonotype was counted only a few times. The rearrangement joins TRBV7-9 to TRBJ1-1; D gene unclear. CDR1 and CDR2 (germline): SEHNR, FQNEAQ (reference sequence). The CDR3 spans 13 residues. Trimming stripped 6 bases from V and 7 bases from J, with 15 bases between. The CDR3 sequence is CASSFTATREAFF. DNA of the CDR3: TGTGCCAGCAGTTTTACAGCAACCCGTGAAGCTTTCTTT.

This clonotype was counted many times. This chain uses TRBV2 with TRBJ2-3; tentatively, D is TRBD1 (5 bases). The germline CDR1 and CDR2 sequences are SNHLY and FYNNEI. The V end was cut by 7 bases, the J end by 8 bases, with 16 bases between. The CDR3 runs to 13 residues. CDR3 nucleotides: TGTGCCAGCAAGGGGCTGGGAAGAGTTACGCAGTATTTT. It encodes CASKGLGRVTQYF. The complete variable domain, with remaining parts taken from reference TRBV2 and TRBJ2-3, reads EPEVTQTPSHQVTQMGQEVILRCVPISNHLYFYWYRQILGQKVEFLVSFYNNEISEKSEIFDDQFSVERPDGSNFTLKIRSTKLEDSAMYFCASKGLGRVTQYFGPGTRLTVL.

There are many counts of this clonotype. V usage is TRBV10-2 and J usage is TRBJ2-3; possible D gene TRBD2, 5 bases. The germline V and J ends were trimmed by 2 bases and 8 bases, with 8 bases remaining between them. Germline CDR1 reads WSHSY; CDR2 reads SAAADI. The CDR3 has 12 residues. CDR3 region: CASSEVSGTQYF. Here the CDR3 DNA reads TGCGCCAGCAGTGAGGTGAGCGGTACGCAGTATTTT.

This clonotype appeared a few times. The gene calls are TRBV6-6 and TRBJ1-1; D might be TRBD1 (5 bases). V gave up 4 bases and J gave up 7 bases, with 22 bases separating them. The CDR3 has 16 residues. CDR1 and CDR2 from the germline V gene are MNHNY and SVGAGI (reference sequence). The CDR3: CASSFRPSGRVGEAFF. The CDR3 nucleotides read TGTGCCAGCAGTTTCCGCCCCTCAGGGCGGGTCGGTGAAGCTTTCTTT.

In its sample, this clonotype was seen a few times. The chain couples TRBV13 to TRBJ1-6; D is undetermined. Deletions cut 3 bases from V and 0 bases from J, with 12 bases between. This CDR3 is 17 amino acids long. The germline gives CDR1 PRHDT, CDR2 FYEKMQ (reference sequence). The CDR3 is CASSFESTSSYNSPLHF. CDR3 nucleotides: TGTGCCAGCAGCTTCGAGAGCACTAGCTCCTATAATTCACCCCTCCACTTT.

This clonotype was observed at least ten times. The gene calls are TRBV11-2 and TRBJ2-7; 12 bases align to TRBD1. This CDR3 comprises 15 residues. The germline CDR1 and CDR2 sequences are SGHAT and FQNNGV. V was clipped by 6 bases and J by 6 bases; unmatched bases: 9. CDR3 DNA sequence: TGTGCCAGCAGGGGACAGGGGGCGCGGAATGGCGAGCAGTACTTC. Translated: CASRGQGARNGEQYF.

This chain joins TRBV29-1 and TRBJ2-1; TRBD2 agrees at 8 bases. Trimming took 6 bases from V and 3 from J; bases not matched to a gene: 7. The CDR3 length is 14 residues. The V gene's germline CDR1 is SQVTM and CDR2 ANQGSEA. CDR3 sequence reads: CSVPGGAIYNEQFF. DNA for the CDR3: TGCAGCGTGCCCGGGGGGGCAATCTACAATGAGCAGTTCTTC.

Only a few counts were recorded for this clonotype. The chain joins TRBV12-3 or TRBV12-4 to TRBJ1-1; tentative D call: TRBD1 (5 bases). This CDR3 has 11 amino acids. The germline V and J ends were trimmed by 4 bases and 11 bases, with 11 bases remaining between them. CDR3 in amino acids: CASSWDARAFF. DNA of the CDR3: TGTGCCAGCAGTTGGGACGCCAGGGCTTTCTTT.